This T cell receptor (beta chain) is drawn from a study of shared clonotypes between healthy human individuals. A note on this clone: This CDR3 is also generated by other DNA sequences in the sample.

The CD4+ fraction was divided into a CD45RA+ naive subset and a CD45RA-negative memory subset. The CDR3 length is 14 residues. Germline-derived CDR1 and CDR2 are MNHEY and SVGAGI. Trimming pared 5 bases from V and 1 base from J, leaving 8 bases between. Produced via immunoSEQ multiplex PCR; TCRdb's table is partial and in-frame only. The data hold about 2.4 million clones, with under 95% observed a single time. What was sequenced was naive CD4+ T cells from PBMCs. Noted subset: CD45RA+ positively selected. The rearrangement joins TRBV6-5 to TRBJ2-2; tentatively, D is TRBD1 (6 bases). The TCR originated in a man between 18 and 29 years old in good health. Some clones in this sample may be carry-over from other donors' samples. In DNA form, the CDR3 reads TGTGCCAGCAGTCTAGGGGGGAACACCGGGGAGCTGTTTTTT. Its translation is CASSLGGNTGELFF.